The entry below gives a single T cell receptor (beta chain) sequence along with its context. Its specificity is not known. The data derive from a study of T cells after yellow fever vaccination. As for the study in general: The fractions with low cell numbers were processed using SMART-Seq v4 Ultra Low Input.

Study results and caveats: FACS-sorted repertoires could harbor abundant contaminating bulk-population clonotypes.

There are 13 residues in the CDR3. The V and J ends lost 8 bases and 5 bases, in that order; junction bases with no gene match: 7. Germline V gives CDR1 SGHRS, CDR2 YFSETQ. TCRdb analysed the 5' RACE reads with MiXCR anew, one entry per CDR3 protein. The repertoire holds approximately 550,000 distinct CDR3 sequences, with 15% to 20% as singletons. The chain carries TRBV5-1 and TRBJ2-1; 7 bases fit TRBD2. This receptor was taken from a man aged 30 to 45 who received the YFV17D yellow fever vaccine. The sample was PBMCs, taken 15 days after the yellow fever booster vaccination. CDR3 residues: CASALARNNEQFF. As DNA, the CDR3 is TGCGCCAGTGCACTAGCGAGGAACAATGAGCAGTTCTTC.